This record covers a single TCR beta chain. This entry belongs to a study of blood T cell repertoires in COVID-19. The overall study: The United States, Italy and Spain provided the acute and convalescent COVID-19 samples.

The protocol was immunoSEQ multiplex PCR, while the TCRdb copy is restricted to in-frame clones and leaves out a portion. The sample carries about 71,000 clones, roughly 90% recorded once. Trimming took 2 bases from V and 6 from J; bases not matched to a gene: 9. This CDR3 comprises 16 residues. CDR1 SGHRS and CDR2 YFSETQ come from the germline V gene. The sample comprised peripheral blood. This sequence originates from a woman aged 80 or over with acute or convalescent COVID-19. The J gene is TRBJ1-5, the V gene TRBV5-1; 9 bases fit TRBD1. The CDR3, as DNA: TGCGCCAGCAGCTTAGGGACAGGGCTAGACGGTCAGCCCCAGCATTTT. Protein sequence: CASSLGTGLDGQPQHF.